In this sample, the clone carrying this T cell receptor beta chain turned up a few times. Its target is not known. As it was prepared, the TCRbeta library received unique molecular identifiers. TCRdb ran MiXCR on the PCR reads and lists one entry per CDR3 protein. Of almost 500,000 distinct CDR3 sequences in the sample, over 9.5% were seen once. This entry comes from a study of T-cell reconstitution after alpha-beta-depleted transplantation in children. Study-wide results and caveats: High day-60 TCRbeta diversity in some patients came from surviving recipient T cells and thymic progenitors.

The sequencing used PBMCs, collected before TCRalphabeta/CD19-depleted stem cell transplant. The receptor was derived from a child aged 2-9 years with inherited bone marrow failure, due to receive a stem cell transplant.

The CDR3, as DNA: TGTGCCAGTAGTATCGCCCGGGGAAACACTGAAGCTTTCTTT. Amino acids: CASSIARGNTEAFF. This chain joins TRBV19 and TRBJ1-1; D not resolved. V lost 3 bases and J 2 bases, leaving 10 bases between the germline ends. The CDR3 consists of 14 residues. Germline CDR1 and CDR2: LNHDA and SQIVND (reference sequence).